Listed below are T cell receptor beta chains from one sample, sequenced in a study of OX40 agonist ivuxolimab in advanced cancers. The data were produced by immunoSEQ multiplex PCR, yet TCRdb's version contains in-frame clones alone and is incomplete. The table has 74,000 or so clones, approximately 81% seen once. The source material was CD4+ or CD8+ T cells sorted from blood, sampled in a trial of the OX40 agonist ivuxolimab. The receptors derive from an adult with an advanced solid tumor such as melanoma, head and neck, liver or kidney cancer. Both conserved end residues are part of each CDR3. D genes are given only for firm matches. Clone size is shown for a subset of rows, as once, few, many or a class of expanded clone.

CDR3nt,CDR3aa,j_gene,v_gene,len,abundance,d_gene
TGCGCCAGCAGCCAAGAATCGGGCGGGTGGGAGCAGTTCTTC,CASSQESGGWEQFF,TRBJ2-1,TRBV4-3,14,once,-
TGCGCCAGCAGCCTAGGACTCCAAGAGACCCAGTACTTC,CASSLGLQETQYF,TRBJ2-5,TRBV5-1,13,-,-
TGCGCCAGCAGCAGAGAATTGGGGGAAAAACTGTTTTTT,CASSRELGEKLFF,TRBJ1-4,TRBV5-1,13,-,-
TGTGCCTCTGGTCCCTCCTACGAGCAGTACTTC,CASGPSYEQYF,TRBJ2-7,TRBV28,11,once,-
TGTGCCAGCAGCCAGGTACCCGGACCGGGGGAGCAGTACTTC,CASSQVPGPGEQYF,TRBJ2-7,TRBV4-2,14,-,-
TGTGCCAGCAGCTCTTCTGGGACAGGGGGTTTTACTGAAGCTTTCTTT,CASSSSGTGGFTEAFF,TRBJ1-1,TRBV5-4,16,-,TRBD1
TGTGCCAGTAGTAAAAGGGCAGGGGGTGACATTCAGTACTTC,CASSKRAGGDIQYF,TRBJ2-4,TRBV19,14,-,TRBD1
TGTGCCAGCAGTAACCCTGGGCCCTCCTACGAGCAGTACTTC,CASSNPGPSYEQYF,TRBJ2-7,TRBV6-5,14,-,-
TGTGCCAGCAGTGAGAGTTGGGACGGGACCTACGAGCAGTACTTC,CASSESWDGTYEQYF,TRBJ2-7,TRBV6-1,15,-,-
TGTGCCAGCAGCTCGCAGGGGAGGCACGAGCAGTACTTC,CASSSQGRHEQYF,TRBJ2-7,TRBV13,13,-,-
TGCGCCAGCAGCTCCTCCGGGACAACTGAAAAACTGTTTTTT,CASSSSGTTEKLFF,TRBJ1-4,TRBV5-1,14,-,-
TGTGCCAGCAGCTTGGGCGTAGATGATACGCAGTATTTT,CASSLGVDDTQYF,TRBJ2-3,TRBV5-5,13,-,-
TGTGCCAGCAGCTTGGACCCTAGCGGGGGTTACAATGAGCAGTTCTTC,CASSLDPSGGYNEQFF,TRBJ2-1,TRBV5-4,16,once,TRBD2
TGTGCCAGCAGGGCGAGACTAGCGGCCTACAATGAGCAGTTCTTC,CASRARLAAYNEQFF,TRBJ2-1,TRBV6-5,15,once,TRBD2
TGTGCCAGCAGTCGAGTGTTATTAGGTTTCTTT,CASSRVLLGFF,TRBJ1-1,TRBV6-5,11,-,-
TGCGCCAGCAGCCAAGTCGATATGTTAGGCCCCCCCTCCTACGAGCAGTACTTC,CASSQVDMLGPPSYEQYF,TRBJ2-7,TRBV4-1,18,-,-
TGTGCCAGCAGCTTAGGCATCTCTGGAAACACCATATATTTT,CASSLGISGNTIYF,TRBJ1-3,TRBV7-2,14,-,-
TGTGCCAGCGCGGGGGGGCCCAAGTACGGCGAGCAGTACTTC,CASAGGPKYGEQYF,TRBJ2-7,TRBV9,14,-,TRBD2